The text below deals with one TCR beta chain. What it binds is unknown. The data belong to a study of OX40 agonist ivuxolimab in advanced cancers. Study-level points and caveats: Blood T cells, both CD4+ and CD8+, expanded clonally by week 6 at 0.1 to 3.0 mg/kg. It was also the case that some nonresponders had low normalized T-cell clonal expansion.

Per germline, CDR1 SGHNT and CDR2 YYREEE (reference sequence). The germline V and J ends were trimmed by 4 bases and 0 bases, with 11 bases remaining between them. This CDR3 has 15 amino acids. Sequenced by immunoSEQ multiplex PCR; TCRdb stores in-frame clones only, minus some. This sample carries more than 20,000 clones, roughly 66% of them seen once, and the ten largest clones take under 20%. This TCR was sampled from an adult with an advanced solid tumor such as melanoma, head and neck, liver or kidney cancer. This chain joins TRBV5-4 and TRBJ1-5; no definite D call. Sequencing used CD4+ or CD8+ T cells sorted from blood, obtained in a trial of the OX40 agonist ivuxolimab. CDR3: CASSPTPSSNQPQHF. In DNA, the CDR3 is TGTGCCAGCAGCCCCACGCCGAGTAGCAATCAGCCCCAGCATTTT.